This record covers a single T cell receptor beta chain. Germline and junction disagree at one end, which may indicate a read error. The sample is drawn from a study of blood T cells in healthy people across ages. Using a J-beta primer mix together with a sample-barcoded 5' primer, a second PCR was run for about 6 to 12 cycles. Each CDR3 protein is one row after TCRdb ran MiXCR on the 5' RACE reads. The repertoire holds approximately 800,000 distinct CDR3 sequences, with more than 35% as singletons. The TCR sequence derives from a man older than 75 in good health. Sequenced sample: blood.

The CDR3 is CASSIQVNTEAFF. The CDR3 nucleotides read TGCGCCAGCAGTATACAAGTAAACACTGAGGCTTTCTTT. V is TRBV10-1 and J is TRBJ1-1; D gene uncertain. Germline-derived CDR1 and CDR2 are WNHNN and SYGVQD (reference sequence). There are 13 residues in the CDR3.